This is a list of T cell receptor beta chains from one sample in a study of CD8+ T cells in alopecia areata. The data were produced by immunoSEQ multiplex PCR, yet TCRdb's version contains in-frame clones alone and is incomplete. There are tens of thousands of clones in the sample; 60% to 85% occur only once, and under 20% lies in the top ten. The specimen sequenced was NKG2D-low CD8+ T cells sorted from blood. Source of these receptors: a human donor with alopecia areata. The CDR3 runs from the conserved cysteine through the conserved F or W. The D gene is left open where the match is weak. Size is omitted from some rows. Given values are once, few, many or a class for expanded clones.

d_call clone_size j_call v_call cdr3_nt cdr3_aa
TRBD2 few TRBJ2-7 TRBV28 TGTGCCAGCAGCTGGACTAGCGAAGACGAGCAGTACTTC CASSWTSEDEQYF
- - TRBJ2-5 TRBV6-5 TGTGCCAGCAGTTACTCGCCCAGGGGAGAGACCCAGTACTTC CASSYSPRGETQYF
TRBD2 - TRBJ2-1 TRBV7-7 TGTGCTAGCAGCTTAAGCGGGGGGCCGCCCGGTGAGCAGTTCTTC CASSLSGGPPGEQFF
- - TRBJ2-7 TRBV6-6 TGTGCCAGCAGTTCCGGACAGACCGGCTACGAGCAGTACTTC CASSSGQTGYEQYF
TRBD1 - TRBJ2-7 TRBV6-5 TGTGCCAGCAGTCCGGACAGGGGCTTATACGAGCAGTACTTC CASSPDRGLYEQYF
- - TRBJ2-7 TRBV7-6 TGTGCCAGCAGCTTATCGTCGGTCGAATACGAGCAGTACTTC CASSLSSVEYEQYF
- - TRBJ2-7 TRBV30 TGTGCCTGGGACCGACACGGACCAACCTACGAGCAGTACTTC CAWDRHGPTYEQYF
- - TRBJ2-7 TRBV5-6 TGTGCCAGCAGCTTGGTTTTCGACCGATACGAGCAGTACTTC CASSLVFDRYEQYF
- - TRBJ2-1 TRBV29-1 TGCAGCGTTGTGGACTACAATGAGCAGTTCTTC CSVVDYNEQFF
- medium-sized TRBJ2-1 TRBV28 TGTGCCCACGGCCCAGTAGGGAACCATGAGCAGTTCTTC CAHGPVGNHEQFF
- - TRBJ2-2 TRBV29-1 TGCAGCGTTGTATTGCCTTTGAGCACCGGGGAGCTGTTTTTT CSVVLPLSTGELFF
TRBD1 - TRBJ2-7 TRBV5-1 TGCGCCAGCAGCTTCGAGGACAGGGCGGGACAGTACTTC CASSFEDRAGQYF
- - TRBJ2-2 TRBV5-6 TGTGCCAGCAGCTTGTCCGTCAGGTCGGAGGGCCCGAACACCGGGGAGCTGTTTTTT CASSLSVRSEGPNTGELFF
TRBD2 - TRBJ2-2 TRBV29-1 TGCAGCCTAGCGGGATTGGGCGGGGAGCTGTTTTTT CSLAGLGGELFF
- - TRBJ2-1 TRBV30 TGTGCCTGGAACGGGGGCGTGAGCTCCTACAATGAGCAGTTCTTC CAWNGGVSSYNEQFF
TRBD2 - TRBJ2-2 TRBV9 TGTGCCAGCAGCGGGCTAGCGGCCCCAGGGGAGCTGTTTTTT CASSGLAAPGELFF
- few TRBJ1-5 TRBV28 TGTGCCAGCAGTCTAGGGATTGGCAATCAGCCCCAGCATTTT CASSLGIGNQPQHF
TRBD1 - TRBJ1-5 TRBV27 TGTGCCAGCAGTGCTAGGGGGCCAAATCAGCCCCAGCATTTT CASSARGPNQPQHF
- - TRBJ2-1 TRBV2 TGTGCCAACTTGGGGGATGAGCAGTTCTTC CANLGDEQFF
- once TRBJ2-2 TRBV27 TGTGCCAGCAGTTTCATTCCCCCGAACGGGGAGCTGTTTTTT CASSFIPPNGELFF
- medium-sized TRBJ2-7 TRBV28 TGTGCCAGCGTTAGAGGCTCCCACGAAGGACCCGGGGAGCAGTACTTC CASVRGSHEGPGEQYF
- - TRBJ2-3 TRBV9 TGTGCCAGCAGCGGCCTTTCGGGTGCTAGCACAGATACGCAGTATTTT CASSGLSGASTDTQYF
TRBD2 - TRBJ2-7 TRBV7-2 TGTGCCAGCAGCTTAGCGGGGCTAGCGGGAATCTCCTACGAGCAGTACTTC CASSLAGLAGISYEQYF
- - TRBJ2-7 TRBV25-1 TGTGCCAGCAGTGAAGCGGGGATCCCCTACGAGCAGTACTTC CASSEAGIPYEQYF
- - TRBJ2-1 TRBV6-5 TGTGCCAGCAGTCACGGGGGTGGTAATGAGCAGTTCTTC CASSHGGGNEQFF
- - TRBJ2-1 TRBV7-2 TGTGCCAGCAGCTTAAGTGCCGGGTTAGGGGACAATGAGCAGTTCTTC CASSLSAGLGDNEQFF
- - TRBJ2-7 TRBV28 TGTGCCAGCAGTCCCCCGGAGGGGGCTAAGCAGTACTTC CASSPPEGAKQYF
TRBD2 - TRBJ2-1 TRBV14 TGTGCCAGCAGCCAAGGAACTAGCGCCTACAATGAGCAGTTCTTC CASSQGTSAYNEQFF
TRBD2 - TRBJ2-1 TRBV4-2 TGTGCCAGCAGCCAACCCATTGGGACTAATAATGAGCAGTTCTTC CASSQPIGTNNEQFF
- - TRBJ2-7 TRBV6-1 TGTGCCACCTTTAGGCACGAGCAGTACTTC CATFRHEQYF
TRBD1 - TRBJ2-7 TRBV7-9 TGTGCCAGCAGCTCGGGACAGGGGGTCACCTACGAGCAGTACTTC CASSSGQGVTYEQYF
- - TRBJ2-1 TRBV15 TGTGCCACCAGCAGAGATCTAGGCAGATACAATGAGCAGTTCTTC CATSRDLGRYNEQFF
TRBD1 - TRBJ1-2 TRBV5-1 TGCGCCAGCAGCCGGGACAGCCCCTATGGCTACACCTTC CASSRDSPYGYTF
TRBD2 - TRBJ2-2 TRBV7-8 TGTGCCAGCAGCAGCACTAGCGGACGCACCGGGGAGCTGTTTTTT CASSSTSGRTGELFF
TRBD2 - TRBJ2-1 TRBV7-9 TGTGCCAGCAGAGGGTCTAGCGGAGAAGGCAATGAGCAGTTCTTC CASRGSSGEGNEQFF
TRBD1 - TRBJ1-6 TRBV5-6 TGTGCCAGCAGCCACCGACAGGGAGATTCACCCCTCCACTTT CASSHRQGDSPLHF
- - TRBJ1-1 TRBV27 TGTGCCAGCAGTTCCCTTTTGGGACAAGGCACTGAAGCTTTCTTT CASSSLLGQGTEAFF
- - TRBJ2-7 TRBV5-4 TGTGCCAGCAGCTGGGGTACAGGGACCTCCTACGAGCAGTACTTC CASSWGTGTSYEQYF
- - TRBJ2-5 TRBV7-9 TGTGCCAGCAGCCACCCCCCGAGGGACCAAGAGACCCAGTACTTC CASSHPPRDQETQYF
- - TRBJ2-7 TRBV6-5 TGTGCCAGCACCCAGGGGTCATCCTACGAGCAGTACTTC CASTQGSSYEQYF
- - TRBJ1-1 TRBV28 TGTGCCAGCAGTTCCAATAAACTTGAAGCTTTCTTT CASSSNKLEAFF
TRBD2 - TRBJ2-1 TRBV5-1 TGCGCCAGCAGCTTGGCTGGTAGCGGGCTATACAATGAGCAGTTCTTC CASSLAGSGLYNEQFF
TRBD1 - TRBJ1-4 TRBV30 TGTGCCTGGAGCAATGGACAGGGGCGGGAAAAACTGTTTTTT CAWSNGQGREKLFF
- - TRBJ2-5 TRBV7-8 TGTGCCAGCAGATTTAACGAGGTATCGGAGACCCAGTACTTC CASRFNEVSETQYF
TRBD1 - TRBJ1-1 TRBV2 TGTGCCAGCAGTACCCAGACAGGGTTCACTGAAGCTTTCTTT CASSTQTGFTEAFF
TRBD2 - TRBJ2-7 TRBV4-1 TGCGCCAGCAGCCAAGGGACTAGCGGGTTCCTCTCCTACGAGCAGTACTTC CASSQGTSGFLSYEQYF
- - TRBJ2-5 TRBV25-1 TGTGCCAGCAATCACGACAGGAACCAAGAGACCCAGTACTTC CASNHDRNQETQYF